The 8 T cell receptor beta chains below come from one sample, sequenced in a study of T cells in Graves' hyperthyroidism and ophthalmopathy. Researchers took RNA transcripts and amplified the TCR beta CDR3 regions from them. Using the HTBI primer set, a first-round RT-PCR was run on the TCR CDR3. TCRdb itself ran the multiplex PCR reads through MiXCR, one entry per CDR3 protein. The repertoire holds some 360,000 distinct CDR3 sequences, with about 14% as singletons. The sequenced material came from blood. These receptors were taken from a woman aged 60 to 75 with Graves' hyperthyroidism.

This rearrangement joins TRBV7-3 to TRBJ2-5, with D perhaps matching TRBD1 or TRBD2 (5 bases each). Trimming cost V 5 bases and J 5 bases, with 18 bases left between them. Per germline, CDR1 SGHTA and CDR2 FQGTGA. CDR3 length: 15 amino acids. CDR3 sequence: CASSASPGPWETQYF. CDR3 nucleotide sequence: TGTGCCAGCAGCGCGAGCCCGGGACCCTGGGAGACCCAGTACTTC.

This chain uses TRBV6-1 with TRBJ2-1; D is uncertain. V lost 8 bases and J 10 bases, leaving 15 bases between the germline ends. CDR3 length: 12 amino acids. Germline V lookup: CDR1 MNHNS, CDR2 SASEGT. The CDR3, as DNA: TGTGCCAGCTCCGCTCGGCTCTCCGAGCAGTTCTTC. This sequence encodes CASSARLSEQFF.

The table lists this clonotype with many counts. The rearrangement joins TRBV28 to TRBJ2-7; 12 nucleotides match TRBD2. The CDR3 has 19 amino acids. Germline CDR1 reads MDHEN; CDR2 reads SYDVKM. J gave up 0 bases and V 6 bases, and 15 bases lay outside the gene matches. CDR3 in amino acids: CASRNLRGRTSGNSYEQYF. For the CDR3, the DNA is TGTGCCAGCAGGAACCTCCGCGGGCGGACTAGCGGGAACTCCTACGAGCAGTACTTC.

A few counts support this clonotype. The rearrangement uses TRBV4-2 and TRBJ2-4; possibly TRBD2 for D (5 bases). Germline CDR1 LGHNA, CDR2 YNFKEQ. The V end was cut by 0 bases, the J end by 0 bases, with 12 bases between. CDR3 length: 17 residues. CDR3 nucleotides: TGTGCCAGCAGCCAAGAGGGAGTGAACCTAGCCAAAAACATTCAGTACTTC. Amino acid sequence: CASSQEGVNLAKNIQYF.

This sequence joins TRBV29-1 and TRBJ2-5; TRBD1 or TRBD2 may be the D gene (6 bases each). This CDR3 spans 13 amino acids. V was shortened by 4 bases and J by 1 base, with 10 bases between the two germline ends. Per the germline V gene, CDR1 is SQVTM and CDR2 is ANQGSEA. CDR3 bases: TGCAGCGTTGGGAGGGACATCCAAGAGACCCAGTACTTC. This encodes CSVGRDIQETQYF.

This clonotype was seen ten or more times. CDR3 in DNA: TGTGCCAGCAGTTTATCTCTCCCCGGGACTAGCGGGAGCGAGCAGTACTTC. Translated: CASSLSLPGTSGSEQYF. The V gene is TRBV27, the J gene TRBJ2-7, with TRBD2 identical over 14 bases. The germline gives CDR1 MNHEY, CDR2 SMNVEV (reference sequence). The CDR3 contains 17 residues. V was clipped by 0 bases and J by 6 bases; unmatched bases: 7.

There are many counts of this clonotype. The rearrangement joins TRBV5-1 to TRBJ1-1; D is undetermined. The V end was cut by 1 base, the J end by 4 bases, with 11 bases between. Germline-derived CDR1 and CDR2 are SGHRS and YFSETQ. The CDR3 has 14 residues. The CDR3 reads CASSLTRMGTEAFF. CDR3 nucleotide sequence: TGCGCCAGCAGCTTGACCAGGATGGGCACTGAAGCTTTCTTT.

In this sample, this clonotype turned up many times. The chain employs TRBV2 and TRBJ1-4; D unresolved. Germline V gene sequence: CDR1 SNHLY, CDR2 FYNNEI. Deletions cut 5 bases from V and 8 bases from J, with 9 bases between. CDR3 length: 12 amino acids. This chain's CDR3 is CASSYIGEKLFF. For the CDR3, the DNA is TGTGCCAGCAGTTACATCGGGGAAAAACTGTTTTTT.